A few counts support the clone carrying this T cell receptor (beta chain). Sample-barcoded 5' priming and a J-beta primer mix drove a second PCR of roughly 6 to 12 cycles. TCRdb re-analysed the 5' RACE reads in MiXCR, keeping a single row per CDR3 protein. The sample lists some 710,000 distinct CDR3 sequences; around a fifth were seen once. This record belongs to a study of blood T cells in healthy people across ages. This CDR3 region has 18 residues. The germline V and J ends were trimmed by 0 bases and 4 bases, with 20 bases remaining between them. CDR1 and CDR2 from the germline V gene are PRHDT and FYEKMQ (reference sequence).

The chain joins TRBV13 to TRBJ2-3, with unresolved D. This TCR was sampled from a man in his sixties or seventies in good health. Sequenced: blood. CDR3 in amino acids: CASSLGSRPIQISDTQYF. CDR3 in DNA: TGTGCCAGCAGCTTAGGTTCCCGGCCTATACAAATCTCAGATACGCAGTATTTT.